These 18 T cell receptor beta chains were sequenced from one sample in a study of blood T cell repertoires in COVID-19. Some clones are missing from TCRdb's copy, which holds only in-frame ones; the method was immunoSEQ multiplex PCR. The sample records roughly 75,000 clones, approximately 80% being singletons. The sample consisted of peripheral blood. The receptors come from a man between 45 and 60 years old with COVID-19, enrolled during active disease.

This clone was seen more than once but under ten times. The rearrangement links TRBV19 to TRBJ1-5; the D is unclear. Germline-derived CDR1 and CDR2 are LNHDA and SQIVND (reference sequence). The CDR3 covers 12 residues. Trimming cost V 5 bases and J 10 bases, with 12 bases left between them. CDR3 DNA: TGTGCCAGTAGTCCCGGGGATCGACCCCAGCATTTT. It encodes CASSPGDRPQHF. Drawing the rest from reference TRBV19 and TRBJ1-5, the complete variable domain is DGGITQSPKYLFRKEGQNVTLSCEQNLNHDAMYWYRQDPGQGLRLIYYSQIVNDFQKGDIAEGYSVSREKKESFPLTVTSAQKNPTAFYLCASSPGDRPQHFGDGTRLSIL.

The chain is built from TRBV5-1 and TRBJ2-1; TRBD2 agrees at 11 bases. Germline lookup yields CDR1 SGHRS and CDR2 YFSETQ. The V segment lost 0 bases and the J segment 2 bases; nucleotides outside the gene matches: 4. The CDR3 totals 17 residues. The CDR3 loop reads CASSLALLAGAYNEQFF. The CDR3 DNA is TGCGCCAGCAGCTTGGCCCTACTAGCGGGAGCCTACAATGAGCAGTTCTTC.

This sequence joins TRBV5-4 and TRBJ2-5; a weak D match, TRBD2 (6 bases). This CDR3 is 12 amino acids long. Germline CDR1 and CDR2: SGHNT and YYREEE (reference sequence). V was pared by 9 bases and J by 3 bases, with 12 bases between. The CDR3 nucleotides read TGTGCCACGAGACGCGGGGAAGAGACCCAGTACTTC. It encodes CATRRGEETQYF. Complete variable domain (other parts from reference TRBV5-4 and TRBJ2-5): ETGVTQSPTHLIKTRGQQVTLRCSSQSGHNTVSWYQQALGQGPQFIFQYYREEENGRGNFPPRFSGLQFPNYSSELNVNALELDDSALYLCATRRGEETQYFGPGTRLLVL.

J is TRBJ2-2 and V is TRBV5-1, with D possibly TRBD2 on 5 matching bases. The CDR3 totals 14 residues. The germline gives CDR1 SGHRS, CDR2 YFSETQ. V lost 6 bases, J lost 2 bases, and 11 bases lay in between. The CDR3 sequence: CASIEAGNTGELFF. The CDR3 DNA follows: TGCGCCAGCATTGAGGCGGGTAACACCGGGGAGCTGTTTTTT. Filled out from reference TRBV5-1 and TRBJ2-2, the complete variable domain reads KAGVTQTPRYLIKTRGQQVTLSCSPISGHRSVSWYQQTPGQGLQFLFEYFSETQRNKGNFPGRFSGRQFSNSRSEMNVSTLELGDSALYLCASIEAGNTGELFFGEGSRLTVL.

CDR3 coding DNA: TGCGCCAGCAGCCAGTCAGGGGGAAACTACGAGCAGTACTTC. This sequence encodes CASSQSGGNYEQYF. The rearrangement links TRBV5-1 to TRBJ2-7; 7 positions agree with TRBD1. The CDR3 is made up of 14 amino acids. Unmatched junction bases numbered 7, after V lost 4 bases and J lost 3 bases. Germline CDR1 SGHRS, CDR2 YFSETQ.

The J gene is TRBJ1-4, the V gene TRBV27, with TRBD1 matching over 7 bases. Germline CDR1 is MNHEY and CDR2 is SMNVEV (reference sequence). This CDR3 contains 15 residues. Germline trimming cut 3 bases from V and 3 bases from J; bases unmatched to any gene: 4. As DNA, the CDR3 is TGTGCCAGCAGTTTTAGGGGACAGCCTAATGAAAAACTGTTTTTT. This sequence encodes CASSFRGQPNEKLFF.

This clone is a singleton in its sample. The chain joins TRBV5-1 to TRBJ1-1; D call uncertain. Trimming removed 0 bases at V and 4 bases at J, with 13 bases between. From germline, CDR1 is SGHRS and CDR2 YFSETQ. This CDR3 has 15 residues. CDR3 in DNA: TGCGCCAGCAGCTTGGAGTCTCCCGGGATCACTGAAGCTTTCTTT. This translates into CASSLESPGITEAFF.

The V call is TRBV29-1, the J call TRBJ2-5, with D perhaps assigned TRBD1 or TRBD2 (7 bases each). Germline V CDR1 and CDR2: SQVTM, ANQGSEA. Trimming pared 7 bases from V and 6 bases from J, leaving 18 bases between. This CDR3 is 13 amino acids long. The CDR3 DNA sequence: TGCAGCGCGGGGGGACAGCCCATCCAGACCCAGTACTTC. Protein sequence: CSAGGQPIQTQYF.

CDR3 in amino acids: CASGREGTGELFF. The CDR3 coding sequence is TGTGCCAGCGGCAGGGAGGGCACCGGGGAGCTGTTTTTT. The chain couples TRBV6-5 to TRBJ2-2, with TRBD2 matching over 7 bases. There are 13 residues in the CDR3. Germline CDR1 MNHEY, CDR2 SVGAGI. V shed 8 bases, J shed 4 bases, and the junction held 4 bases outside the gene matches.

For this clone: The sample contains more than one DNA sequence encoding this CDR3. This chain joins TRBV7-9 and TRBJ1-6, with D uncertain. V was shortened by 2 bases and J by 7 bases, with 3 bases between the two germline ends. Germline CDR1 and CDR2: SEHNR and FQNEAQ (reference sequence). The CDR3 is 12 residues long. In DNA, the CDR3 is TGTGCCAGCAGCTTAAGCAATTCACCCCTCCACTTT. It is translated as CASSLSNSPLHF.

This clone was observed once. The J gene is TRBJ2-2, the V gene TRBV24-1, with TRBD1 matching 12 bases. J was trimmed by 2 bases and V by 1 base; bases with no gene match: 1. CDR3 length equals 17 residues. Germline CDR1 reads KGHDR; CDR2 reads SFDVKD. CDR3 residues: CATSDLGTGGNTGELFF. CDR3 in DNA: TGTGCCACCAGTGATTTAGGGACAGGGGGCAACACCGGGGAGCTGTTTTTT.

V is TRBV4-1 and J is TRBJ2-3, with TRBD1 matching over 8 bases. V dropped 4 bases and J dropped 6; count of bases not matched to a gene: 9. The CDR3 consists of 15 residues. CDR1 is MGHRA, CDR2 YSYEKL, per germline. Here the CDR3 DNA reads TGCGCCAGCAGCCGTCAGACAGGGGCCCCTGATACGCAGTATTTT. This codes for CASSRQTGAPDTQYF.

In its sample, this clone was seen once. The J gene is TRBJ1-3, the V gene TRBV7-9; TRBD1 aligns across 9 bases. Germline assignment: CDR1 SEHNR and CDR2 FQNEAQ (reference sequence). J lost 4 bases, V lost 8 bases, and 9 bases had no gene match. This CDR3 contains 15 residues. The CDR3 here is CASGPQGAMGNTIYF. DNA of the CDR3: TGTGCCAGCGGACCACAGGGGGCGATGGGAAACACCATATATTTT. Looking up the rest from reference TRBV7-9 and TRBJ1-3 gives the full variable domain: DTGVSQNPRHKITKRGQNVTFRCDPISEHNRLYWYRQTLGQGPEFLTYFQNEAQLEKSRLLSDRFSAERPKGSFSTLEIQRTEQGDSAMYLCASGPQGAMGNTIYFGEGSWLTVV.

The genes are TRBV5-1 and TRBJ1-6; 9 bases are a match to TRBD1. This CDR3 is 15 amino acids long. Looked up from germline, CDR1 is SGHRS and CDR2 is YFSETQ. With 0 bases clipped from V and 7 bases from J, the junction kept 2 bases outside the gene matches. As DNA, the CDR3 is TGCGCCAGCAGCTTGGGGGGACAGGGCAATTCACCCCTCCACTTT. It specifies CASSLGGQGNSPLHF.

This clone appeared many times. The CDR3 DNA reads TGTGCCACTAGCCCCCGGGGAGGGGCGTTTGGAAAAGAGACCCAGTACTTC. It is translated as CATSPRGGAFGKETQYF. The rearrangement uses TRBV24-1 and TRBJ2-5; 7 nucleotides agree with TRBD2. Germline CDR1 is KGHDR and CDR2 is SFDVKD. The junction had 19 bases not matched to a gene; V was cut back by 10 bases and J by 3 bases. This CDR3 comprises 17 residues.

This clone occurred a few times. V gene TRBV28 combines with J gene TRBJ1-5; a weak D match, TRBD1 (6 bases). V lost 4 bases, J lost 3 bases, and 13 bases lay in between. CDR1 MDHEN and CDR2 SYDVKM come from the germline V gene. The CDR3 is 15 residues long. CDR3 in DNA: TGTGCCAGCAGTTCACCCGGGACACCCAATCAGCCCCAGCATTTT. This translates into CASSSPGTPNQPQHF.

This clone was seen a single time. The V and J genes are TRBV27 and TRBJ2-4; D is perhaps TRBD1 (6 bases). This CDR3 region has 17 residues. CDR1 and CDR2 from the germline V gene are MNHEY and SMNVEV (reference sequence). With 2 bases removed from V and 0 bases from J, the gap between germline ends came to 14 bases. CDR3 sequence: CASSLLSGTLAKNIQYF. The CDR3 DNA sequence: TGTGCCAGCAGTTTACTCTCAGGGACACTAGCCAAAAACATTCAGTACTTC.

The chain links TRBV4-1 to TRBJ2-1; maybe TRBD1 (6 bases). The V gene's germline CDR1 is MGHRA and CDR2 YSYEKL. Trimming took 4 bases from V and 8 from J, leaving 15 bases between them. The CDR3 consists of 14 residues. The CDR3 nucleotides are TGCGCCAGCAGCCTTGCCACAGGGTTAGATGAGCAGTTCTTC. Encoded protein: CASSLATGLDEQFF.